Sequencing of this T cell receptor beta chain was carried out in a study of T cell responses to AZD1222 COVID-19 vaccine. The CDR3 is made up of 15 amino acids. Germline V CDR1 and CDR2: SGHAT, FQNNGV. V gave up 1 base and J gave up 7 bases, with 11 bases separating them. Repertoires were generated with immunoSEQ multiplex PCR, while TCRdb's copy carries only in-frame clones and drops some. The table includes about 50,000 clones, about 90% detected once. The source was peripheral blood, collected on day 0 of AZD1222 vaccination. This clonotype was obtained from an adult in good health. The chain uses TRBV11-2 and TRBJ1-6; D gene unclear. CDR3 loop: CASSLAGTRNSPLHF. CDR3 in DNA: TGTGCCAGCAGCTTAGCGGGCACCAGGAATTCACCCCTCCACTTT.